These 12 T cell receptor beta chains were sequenced from one sample in a study of T cell repertoires in cytomegalovirus infection. MiXCR, applied by TCRdb to the reads, yields one record per CDR3 protein. The table has about 890,000 distinct CDR3 sequences, around a third seen once. The antigens these receptors bind are not known. Material: cultured CD8+ T cells from PBMCs, obtained from culture after CMV antigen stimulation. The receptor set was obtained from a human donor in good health (CMV status not recorded). Some clones in this sample may be carry-over from other donors' samples.

DNA for the CDR3: TGTGCCAGCAGCCCTAGACAGGGCCCCCCAAACAATGAGCAGTTCTTC. This gives the protein CASSPRQGPPNNEQFF. This chain links TRBV7-3 with TRBJ2-1, with 7 nucleotides matching TRBD1. V trimming: 5 bases; J trimming: 5 bases; junction bases outside the gene matches: 12. The CDR3 runs to 16 residues. The germline V gene has CDR1 SGHTA and CDR2 FQGTGA.

The CDR3 spells CASSHQWNEQFF. CDR3 in DNA: TGTGCCAGCAGCCACCAGTGGAATGAGCAGTTCTTC. The chain couples TRBV7-8 to TRBJ2-1; D is undetermined. Germline CDR1 and CDR2: SGHVS and FQNEAQ. The CDR3 is 12 amino acids. Deletions cut 5 bases from V and 7 bases from J, with 9 bases between.

This clonotype has only a few counts. The rearrangement links TRBV27 to TRBJ2-1, with 7 positions matching TRBD1. The CDR3 runs 15 residues. V shed 2 bases and J 8 bases; nucleotides not matched to a gene: 9. Per germline, CDR1 MNHEY and CDR2 SMNVEV (reference sequence). Here the CDR3 DNA reads TGTGCCAGCAGTTTACCGGGACAGTGGGGAGATGAGCAGTTCTTC. This translates into CASSLPGQWGDEQFF.

This clonotype was detected once. The chain recombines TRBV27 with TRBJ1-5; D not certain. This CDR3 is 14 amino acids long. V dropped 2 bases and J dropped 7 bases, with 12 bases sitting between them. Germline V gene data show CDR1 as MNHEY and CDR2 as SMNVEV (reference sequence). CDR3 DNA sequence: TGTGCCAGCAGTTTAGGATCGGAGCTACAGCCCCAGCATTTT. This codes for CASSLGSELQPQHF.

This clonotype was observed at least ten times. The CDR3 sequence is CASSQERTGVYEQYF. CDR3 sequence (DNA): TGTGCCAGCAGCCAAGAAAGGACAGGGGTCTACGAGCAGTACTTC. V is TRBV14 and J is TRBJ2-7; 9 nucleotides agree with TRBD1. The CDR3 covers 15 residues. V was clipped by 0 bases and J by 3 bases; unmatched bases: 3. Germline CDR1 SGHDN, CDR2 FVKESK.

This clonotype has just a few counts. V and J are TRBV6-5 and TRBJ2-1; unclear D gene. This CDR3 contains 15 residues. Germline lookup yields CDR1 MNHEY and CDR2 SVGAGI. The ends were cut back, 3 bases at V and 10 bases at J, with 19 bases in the middle. CDR3 sequence: CASSYQDHYSLEQFF. The CDR3 DNA is TGTGCCAGCAGTTATCAGGACCATTACTCGTTGGAGCAGTTCTTC.

The chain links TRBV20-1 to TRBJ1-1, with D maybe TRBD1 (5 bases). The CDR3 extends over 16 amino acids. CDR1 DFQATT and CDR2 SNEGSKA come from the germline V gene (reference sequence). V was clipped by 0 bases and J by 6 bases, with 20 bases between them. CDR3 amino acids: CSARDKVLTETAEAFF. DNA of the CDR3: TGCAGTGCTAGAGATAAGGTCCTGACCGAGACAGCTGAAGCTTTCTTT.

This clonotype was seen a few times. The CDR3 nucleotides read TGCGCCAGCAGCTTGGGTCAGGCTACCCACTACAATGAGCAGTTCTTC. Amino acid sequence: CASSLGQATHYNEQFF. V usage is TRBV5-1 and J usage is TRBJ2-1; D remains unclear. CDR1 is SGHRS and CDR2 is YFSETQ in the germline V gene. The V end lost 0 bases, the J end lost 3 bases, and 13 bases lay between the germline ends. The CDR3 sequence is 16 residues long. Complete variable domain (other parts from reference TRBV5-1 and TRBJ2-1): KAGVTQTPRYLIKTRGQQVTLSCSPISGHRSVSWYQQTPGQGLQFLFEYFSETQRNKGNFPGRFSGRQFSNSRSEMNVSTLELGDSALYLCASSLGQATHYNEQFFGPGTRLTVL.

The chain couples TRBV27 to TRBJ2-7, with D perhaps assigned TRBD1 or TRBD2 (6 bases each). Trimming removed 4 bases from V and 3 bases from J, with 10 bases in between. Germline V gene sequence: CDR1 MNHEY, CDR2 SMNVEV (reference sequence). CDR3 length: 13 residues. The CDR3 bases are TGTGCCAGCAGTTCAAGGGGGGACTACGAGCAGTACGTC. Amino acids: CASSSRGDYEQYV.

This clonotype has only one observation. The rearrangement joins TRBV12-3 or TRBV12-4 to TRBJ2-2, with D unresolved. The CDR3 is made up of 17 amino acids. V lost 0 bases and J 1 base, leaving 12 bases between the germline ends. The CDR3: CASSLADITLNTGELFF. The CDR3 DNA reads as TGTGCCAGCAGTTTAGCCGACATCACCCTGAACACCGGGGAGCTGTTTTTT.

Ten or more counts support this clonotype. The chain has TRBV4-1 and TRBJ1-1, with 9 bases identical to TRBD1. Losses at the gene ends were 4 bases for V and 4 bases for J; bases not matched to a gene: 7. From germline, CDR1 is MGHRA and CDR2 YSYEKL. The CDR3 loop spans 15 amino acids. CDR3 nucleotides: TGCGCCAGCAGCCTCCCGGGACAGGGTAGCACTGAAGCTTTCTTT. Translated: CASSLPGQGSTEAFF.

This clonotype showed up many times. The chain couples TRBV7-3 to TRBJ2-1; 9 bases align to TRBD2. The CDR3 runs 15 residues. J lost 8 bases, V lost 2 bases, and 7 bases had no gene match. The germline V gene has CDR1 SGHTA and CDR2 FQGTGA. CDR3 in DNA: TGTGCCAGCAGCTTAGGGGCTAGCGGGGTCGATGAGCAGTTCTTC. Translation: CASSLGASGVDEQFF.